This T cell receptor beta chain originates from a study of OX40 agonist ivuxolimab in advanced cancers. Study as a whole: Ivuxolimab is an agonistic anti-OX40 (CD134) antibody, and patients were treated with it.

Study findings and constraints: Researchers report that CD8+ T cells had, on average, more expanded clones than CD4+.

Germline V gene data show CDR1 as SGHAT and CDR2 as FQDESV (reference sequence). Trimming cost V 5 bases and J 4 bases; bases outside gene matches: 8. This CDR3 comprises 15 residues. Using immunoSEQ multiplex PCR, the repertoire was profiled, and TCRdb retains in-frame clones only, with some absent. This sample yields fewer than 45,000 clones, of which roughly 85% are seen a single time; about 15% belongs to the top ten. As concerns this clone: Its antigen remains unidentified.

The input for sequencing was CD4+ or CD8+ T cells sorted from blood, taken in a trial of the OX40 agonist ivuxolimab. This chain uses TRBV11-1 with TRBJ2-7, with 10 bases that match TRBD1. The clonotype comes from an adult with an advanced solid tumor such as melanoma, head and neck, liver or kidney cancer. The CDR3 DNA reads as TGTGCCAGCAGCGCCCCAGGGACAGGGGCTTACGAGCAGTACTTC. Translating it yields CASSAPGTGAYEQYF.